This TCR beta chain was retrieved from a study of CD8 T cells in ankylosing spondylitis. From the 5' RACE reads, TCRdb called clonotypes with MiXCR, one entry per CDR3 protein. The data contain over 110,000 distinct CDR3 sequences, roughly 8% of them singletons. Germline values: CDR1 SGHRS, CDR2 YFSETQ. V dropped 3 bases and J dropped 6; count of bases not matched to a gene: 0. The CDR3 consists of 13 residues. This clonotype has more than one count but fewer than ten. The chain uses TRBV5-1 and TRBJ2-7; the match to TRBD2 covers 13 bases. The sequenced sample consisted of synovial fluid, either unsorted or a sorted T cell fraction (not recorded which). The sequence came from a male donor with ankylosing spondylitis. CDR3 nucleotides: TGCGCCAGCAGCTGGACTAGCGGGAGCGAGCAGTACTTC. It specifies CASSWTSGSEQYF. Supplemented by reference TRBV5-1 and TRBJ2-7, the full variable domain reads KAGVTQTPRYLIKTRGQQVTLSCSPISGHRSVSWYQQTPGQGLQFLFEYFSETQRNKGNFPGRFSGRQFSNSRSEMNVSTLELGDSALYLCASSWTSGSEQYFGPGTRLTVT.